Presented here are 12 T cell receptor beta chains from one specimen sequenced in a study of CD8+CD57+ T cells in acquired aplastic anemia. Template material for TCR beta VDJ and CDR3 profiling consisted of genomic DNA. TCRdb reanalysed the reads using MiXCR and keeps one entry per CDR3 protein. This table has about 470,000 distinct CDR3 sequences, approximately 33% appearing once. Patients sequenced had flow cytometry evidence of CD8+CD57+ cell expansion. Input material: sorted CD4+, CD8+, or CD8+CD57+ T cells (not recorded which) from PBMCs. The receptors shown here come from a human donor with aplastic anemia.

This rearrangement joins TRBV4-2 to TRBJ1-6, with unresolved D. The CDR3 extends over 17 amino acids. Between the trimmed V and J ends, which lost 10 bases and 2 bases, there was a span of 21 bases. Germline V gene sequence: CDR1 LGHNA, CDR2 YNFKEQ. CDR3 amino acids: CANNPPDKRPYNSPLHF. DNA for the CDR3: TGTGCCAACAACCCACCCGACAAAAGACCCTATAATTCACCCCTCCACTTT.

Of note for this clonotype: Compared with germline, one end of the junction differs, possibly owing to a read error. V usage is TRBV4-1 and J usage is TRBJ1-2; TRBD1 matches 9 bases. The CDR3 length is 16 residues. CDR1 and CDR2 from the germline V gene are MGHRA and YSYEKL. CDR3 protein: CASGQDPGTGNSGYTF. The CDR3 DNA sequence: TGCGCCAGCGGCCAAGATCCAGGGACAGGGAATAGTGGCTACACCTTC.

This clonotype was seen more than once but under ten times. The chain links TRBV2 to TRBJ1-4, with D unclear. The germline V and J ends were trimmed by 1 base and 8 bases, with 11 bases remaining between them. Germline CDR1 is SNHLY and CDR2 is FYNNEI. The CDR3 runs 14 residues. The CDR3: CASSEVAEGEKLFF. The CDR3 nucleotides are TGTGCCAGCAGTGAAGTAGCCGAAGGGGAAAAACTGTTTTTT.

The rearrangement uses TRBV13 and TRBJ2-3; D is perhaps TRBD1 (6 bases). Germline CDR1 reads PRHDT; CDR2 reads FYEKMQ (reference sequence). This CDR3 has 18 amino acids. V gave up 3 bases and J gave up 6 bases, with 25 bases separating them. The CDR3 nucleotides read TGTGCCAGCAGCTTTGCTCTAGGGGGTTTTAGTCGCAGCGATACGCAGTATTTT. Its protein product is CASSFALGGFSRSDTQYF.

The rearrangement uses TRBV11-2 and TRBJ1-1; a possible D gene is TRBD1 (6 bases). Germline lookup yields CDR1 SGHAT and CDR2 FQNNGV. CDR3 length equals 14 residues. The germline V and J ends were trimmed by 6 bases and 2 bases, with 13 bases remaining between them. DNA of the CDR3: TGTGCCAGCAGATATAGGACAGTTAACACTGAAGCTTTCTTT. Translating it yields CASRYRTVNTEAFF.

This clonotype was counted only a few times. The rearrangement links TRBV6-5 to TRBJ1-1, with D uncertain. Looked up from germline, CDR1 is MNHEY and CDR2 is SVGAGI. The V end lost 10 bases, the J end lost 5 bases, and 11 bases lay between the germline ends. This CDR3 spans 11 amino acids. This CDR3 is CATNSRTEAFF. CDR3 in DNA: TGTGCCACCAATTCTCGGACTGAAGCTTTCTTT.

This rearrangement joins TRBV7-9 to TRBJ2-1; the D is unclear. This CDR3 is 12 amino acids long. Trimming took 5 bases from V and 8 from J, leaving 10 bases between them. The germline V gene encodes CDR1 SEHNR and CDR2 FQNEAQ (reference sequence). Written as DNA, the CDR3 is TGTGCCAGCAGCCAAAGATTGGATGAGCAGTTCTTC. It encodes CASSQRLDEQFF. Full variable domain (outside the CDR3, taken from reference TRBV7-9 and TRBJ2-1): DTGVSQNPRHKITKRGQNVTFRCDPISEHNRLYWYRQTLGQGPEFLTYFQNEAQLEKSRLLSDRFSAERPKGSFSTLEIQRTEQGDSAMYLCASSQRLDEQFFGPGTRLTVL.

The CDR3 DNA reads as TGTGCCAGCAGTTTGACAGGGACGGGGCACAATGAGCAGTTCTTC. Amino acids: CASSLTGTGHNEQFF. The gene calls are TRBV2 and TRBJ2-1, with 7 positions matching TRBD1. V trimming: 5 bases; J trimming: 5 bases; junction bases outside the gene matches: 9. Germline-derived CDR1 and CDR2 are SNHLY and FYNNEI. The CDR3 loop spans 15 amino acids.

This clonotype occurred many times. The V and J genes are TRBV20-1 and TRBJ2-7, with a tentative D call TRBD1 (7 bases). Germline-derived CDR1 and CDR2 are DFQATT and SNEGSKA (reference sequence). Trimming took off 5 bases at V and 5 bases at J, with 16 bases between the two ends. The CDR3 has 13 amino acids. The CDR3 DNA reads as TGCAGTGCTTTACAGGGGAGGTGGAACGAGCAGTACTTC. Protein product: CSALQGRWNEQYF.

V gene TRBV10-3 combines with J gene TRBJ1-2; the D is unclear. In germline, CDR1 is ENHRY, CDR2 SYGVKD. The CDR3 is made up of 10 amino acids. V lost 1 base and J 6 bases, leaving 0 bases between the germline ends. Written as DNA, the CDR3 is TGTGCCATCAGTGAGTATGGCTACACCTTC. This codes for CAISEYGYTF.

This clonotype has a count of ten or more. This rearrangement joins TRBV19 to TRBJ1-5, with D tentatively TRBD1 (5 bases). This CDR3 has 14 amino acids. V lost 6 bases and J 0 bases, leaving 9 bases between the germline ends. CDR1 and CDR2 (germline): LNHDA, SQIVND (reference sequence). The CDR3: CASRGRDSNQPQHF. CDR3 coding DNA: TGTGCCAGTAGAGGCAGGGATAGCAATCAGCCCCAGCATTTT.

This clonotype was observed many times. The chain combines TRBV9 with TRBJ1-2; D gene ambiguous. The CDR3 is 12 residues long. Germline-derived CDR1 and CDR2 are SGDLS and YYNGEE. V was shortened by 6 bases and J by 4 bases, with 10 bases between the two germline ends. This chain's CDR3 is CASTSGLYGYTF. The CDR3 coding sequence is TGTGCCAGCACCTCAGGACTCTATGGCTACACCTTC.